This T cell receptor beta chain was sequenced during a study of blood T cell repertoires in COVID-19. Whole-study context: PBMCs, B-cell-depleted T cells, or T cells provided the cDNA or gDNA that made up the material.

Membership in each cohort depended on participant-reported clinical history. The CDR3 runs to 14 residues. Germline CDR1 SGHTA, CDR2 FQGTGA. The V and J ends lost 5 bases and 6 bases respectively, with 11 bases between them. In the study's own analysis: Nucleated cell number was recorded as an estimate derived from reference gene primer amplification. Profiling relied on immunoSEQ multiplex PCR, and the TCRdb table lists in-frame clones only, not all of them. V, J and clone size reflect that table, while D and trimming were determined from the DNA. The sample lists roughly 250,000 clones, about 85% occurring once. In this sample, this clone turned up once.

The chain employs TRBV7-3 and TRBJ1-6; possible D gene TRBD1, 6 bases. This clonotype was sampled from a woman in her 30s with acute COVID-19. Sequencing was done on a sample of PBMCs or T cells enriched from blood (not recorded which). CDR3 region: CASSDGTTNSPLHF. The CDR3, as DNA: TGTGCCAGCAGCGACGGGACAACTAATTCACCCCTCCACTTT. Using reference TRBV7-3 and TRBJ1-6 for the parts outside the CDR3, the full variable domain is GAGVSQTPSNKVTEKGKYVELRCDPISGHTALYWYRQSLGQGPEFLIYFQGTGAADDSGLPNDRFFAVRPEGSVSTLKIQRTERGDSAVYLCASSDGTTNSPLHFGNGTRLTVT.